The clone carrying this T cell receptor beta chain came up many times. Its specificity is unknown. In TCRdb, the RT-PCR reads were re-called with MiXCR into one record per CDR3 protein. The top ten clones hold approximately 3% of a sample with some 550,000 distinct CDR3 sequences, less than 25% of them seen once. The length of the CDR3 is 13 residues. Per germline, CDR1 SGHTA and CDR2 FQGNSA. V was cut by 6 bases and J by 4 bases, with 13 bases left in between. This specimen belongs to a study of response to subunit inactivated influenza vaccine. Notes on the study in general: Authors suggested each seasonal influenza vaccination recruits few new T cells.

The data also belong to a second study, concerning T cells expressing NK-cell markers. That paper adds: It was by 5'RACE template switching with UMIs that TCR beta cDNA was made.

The material was CD4+ T cells sorted from PBMCs, obtained roughly 12 days after vaccination. This clonotype was obtained from a man aged 50-60 years who received an inactivated influenza vaccine. This chain joins TRBV7-2 and TRBJ2-7; the D is unclear. CDR3 bases: TGTGCCAGCAGTTTAAACGGACGGTACGAGCAGTACTTC. This translates into CASSLNGRYEQYF.